This T cell receptor (beta chain) was profiled in a study of beta chain features in type 1 diabetes. As concerns this clone: Its antigen is not known.

The sequenced template was cDNA made from the entire isolated RNA. Repertoires were generated with immunoSEQ multiplex PCR, while TCRdb's copy carries only in-frame clones and drops some. Of around 290,000 clones detected, about 8.5% appear once; the ten largest clones hold roughly 1%. Central memory, naive, regulatory and stem cell-like memory CD4+ cells were sorted by CD45RO/CCR7/CD25/CD127/CD95/CD27. Study-level results: Shortening of TCRB CDR3s, moderate but significant, appeared in all four CD4+ subsets of Type 1 diabetes patients.

V dropped 0 bases and J dropped 0; count of bases not matched to a gene: 4. The germline V gene encodes CDR1 MNHNY and CDR2 SVGAGI (reference sequence). This CDR3 region has 16 residues. V and J are TRBV6-6 and TRBJ2-7, with 8 nucleotides matching TRBD2. Sequenced input: central memory CD4+ T cells from blood. The clonotype was recovered from a young woman in good health. CDR3 residues: CASSYSTSASSYEQYF. In DNA, the CDR3 is TGTGCCAGCAGTTACTCGACTAGCGCGAGCTCCTACGAGCAGTACTTC.